This TCR beta chain is from a study of CD8 T cells in ankylosing spondylitis. Study results and limitations: Significantly higher representation of disease-linked clones was reported for matched ankylosing spondylitis synovial fluid. Characteristic of ankylosing spondylitis blood, it appeared, was a TCR beta motif comprising eight highly homologous variants. A subset of motif variants has previously been described in the synovial fluid and blood of reactive arthritis.

J gave up 7 bases and V 6 bases, and 1 base lay outside the gene matches. CDR3 length equals 12 residues. Germline CDR1 MDHEN, CDR2 SYDVKM. TCRdb itself ran the 5' RACE reads through MiXCR, one entry per CDR3 protein. In the table there are 800,000 to 900,000 distinct CDR3 sequences, over 9.5% of which are singletons. The sample holds many counts of this clonotype. The antigen is undetermined. This sequence was found in a male donor with ankylosing spondylitis. The chain employs TRBV28 and TRBJ2-3; 10 nucleotides line up with TRBD2. The sample comprised blood, either unsorted or a sorted T cell fraction (not recorded which). CDR3 region: CASRLAGYTQYF. Written as DNA, the CDR3 is TGTGCCAGCAGACTAGCGGGATATACGCAGTATTTT. Drawing the rest from reference TRBV28 and TRBJ2-3, the complete variable domain is DVKVTQSSRYLVKRTGEKVFLECVQDMDHENMFWYRQDPGLGLRLIYFSYDVKMKEKGDIPEGYSVSREKKERFSLILESASTNQTSMYLCASRLAGYTQYFGPGTRLTVL.